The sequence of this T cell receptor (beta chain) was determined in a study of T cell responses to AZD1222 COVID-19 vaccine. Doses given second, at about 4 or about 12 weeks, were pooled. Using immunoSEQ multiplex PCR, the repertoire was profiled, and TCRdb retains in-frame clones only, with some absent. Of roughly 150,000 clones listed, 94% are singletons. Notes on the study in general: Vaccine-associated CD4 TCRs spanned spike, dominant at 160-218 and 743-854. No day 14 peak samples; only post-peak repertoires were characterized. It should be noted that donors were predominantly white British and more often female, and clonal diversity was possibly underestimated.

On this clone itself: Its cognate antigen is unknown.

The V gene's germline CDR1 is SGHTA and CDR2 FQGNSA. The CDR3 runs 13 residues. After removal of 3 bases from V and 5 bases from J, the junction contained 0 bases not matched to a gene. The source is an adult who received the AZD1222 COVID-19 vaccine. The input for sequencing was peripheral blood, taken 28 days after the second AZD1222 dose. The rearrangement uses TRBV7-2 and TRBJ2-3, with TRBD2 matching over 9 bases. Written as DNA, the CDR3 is TGTGCCAGCAGCTTTAGCGGGAGAGATACGCAGTATTTT. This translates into CASSFSGRDTQYF.